A selection of T cell receptor beta chains follows, all from one sample in a study of blood T cell repertoires in COVID-19. The protocol was immunoSEQ multiplex PCR, while the TCRdb copy is restricted to in-frame clones and leaves out a portion. The table shows about 170,000 clones, with around 90% occurring only once. Sequencing used peripheral blood. The receptor source for this set is a young man with COVID-19, enrolled during active disease. Each CDR3 is given with its conserved first and last residue. D genes are given only for firm matches. Clone size is shown for a subset of rows, as once, few, many or a class of expanded clone.

v_call	clone_size	d_call	j_call	cdr3_nt	cdr3_aa
TRBV29-1	NA	TRBD2	TRBJ2-1	TGCAGCGGGGACCTAGCGGGAGGGCTTTACGATGAGCAGTTCTTC	CSGDLAGGLYDEQFF
TRBV28	few	TRBD1	TRBJ2-3	TGTGCCACGATGAGGGGGGACAGGGGAATAGATACGCAGTATTTT	CATMRGDRGIDTQYF
TRBV14	NA	TRBD2	TRBJ2-1	TGTGCCAGCAGCCAATTGGGACTATGGAATGAGCAGTTCTTC	CASSQLGLWNEQFF
TRBV27	NA	NA	TRBJ2-3	TGTGCCAGCAGTTTATTGGGGCAGGGGTCGGGAGATACGCAGTATTTT	CASSLLGQGSGDTQYF
TRBV5-1	NA	TRBD1	TRBJ1-2	TGCGCCAGCAGCGCCGGACAGGGGCCCTTCTATGGCTACACCTTC	CASSAGQGPFYGYTF
TRBV4-3	NA	NA	TRBJ2-3	TGCGCCAGCAGCCAAGAGAGGCAAGATACGCAGTATTTT	CASSQERQDTQYF
TRBV20-1	NA	NA	TRBJ2-7	TGCAGTGCTAGGTCCTTCGGGGAGCAGTACTTC	CSARSFGEQYF
TRBV19	NA	TRBD2	TRBJ2-1	TGTGCCAGTAGTAGTGCGACTAGCGGGAGGGCGTACAATGAGCAGTTCTTC	CASSSATSGRAYNEQFF
TRBV4-2	once	NA	TRBJ1-3	TGTGCCAGCAGCCAAGATATCCAGGGCACTTTCTCTGGAAACACCATATATTTT	CASSQDIQGTFSGNTIYF
TRBV28	NA	NA	TRBJ1-3	TGTGCCAGCAGTTTAGGAGCACCCGAGAACACCATATATTTT	CASSLGAPENTIYF
TRBV19	NA	TRBD1	TRBJ1-1	TGTGCCAGTAGCCCGACAGGGTCCCGGCCTGAAGCTTTCTTT	CASSPTGSRPEAFF
TRBV30	NA	TRBD1	TRBJ2-3	TGTGCCTGCCAACCGGGACAGAGCACAGATACGCAGTATTTT	CACQPGQSTDTQYF
TRBV10-3	NA	NA	TRBJ1-3	TGTGCCATCAGTGAAATGAGTTCTGGAAACACCATATATTTT	CAISEMSSGNTIYF
TRBV15	NA	NA	TRBJ2-7	TGTGCCACCAGCAGATCCCTATCGGGCGAGCAGTACTTC	CATSRSLSGEQYF
TRBV12-5	NA	NA	TRBJ2-7	TGTGCTAGTGGTAAGACAGCGAGGGAGCAGTACTTC	CASGKTAREQYF
TRBV27	NA	NA	TRBJ2-5	TGTGCCAGCAGTTTAGGGGAGTTGGAGACCCAGTACTTC	CASSLGELETQYF
TRBV10-3	NA	TRBD2	TRBJ2-1	TGTGCCATCAGTGGGACTAGCGGGAGAAGCCATGAGCAGTTCTTC	CAISGTSGRSHEQFF
TRBV27	NA	NA	TRBJ2-3	TGTGCCACCTGGGACTCCCGGGGAGATACGCAGTATTTT	CATWDSRGDTQYF
TRBV5-1	NA	NA	TRBJ2-3	TGCGCCAGCAGCTTCCTCGGGAGCGGATTCACAGATACGCAGTATTTT	CASSFLGSGFTDTQYF
TRBV11-3	NA	TRBD2	TRBJ2-1	TGTGCCAGCAGCTTCTGCCAGCGGGAGGGCCCCTGCTCCAATGAGCAGTTCTTC	CASSFCQREGPCSNEQFF
TRBV28	NA	NA	TRBJ1-4	TGTGCCAGCAGTTTAGTCCCCGGGTTTGGGAGGCAAAATGAAAAACTGCTTTTT	CASSLVPGFGRQNEKLLF
TRBV21-1	NA	NA	TRBJ2-7	TGTACCAGCAGCACCCCCGCCCCCGAGACTAGCGGGAAGCCCTACGAGCAGTACTTC	CTSSTPAPETSGKPYEQYF
TRBV9	NA	NA	TRBJ2-2	TGTGCCAGCAGCGTACTACCCGGGGAGCTGTTTTTT	CASSVLPGELFF
TRBV5-6	NA	TRBD2	TRBJ2-7	TGTGCCAGCAGCCCGGGACTAGGGGATTACGAGCAGTACTTC	CASSPGLGDYEQYF
TRBV29-1	few	TRBD2	TRBJ2-1	TGCAGCGTTTCCGGGACTAGCCTGGTCAATGAGCAGTTCTTC	CSVSGTSLVNEQFF
TRBV5-4	NA	NA	TRBJ2-7	TGTGCCAGCAGCTTGCGGGAATCCTACGAGCAGTACTTC	CASSLRESYEQYF
TRBV9	NA	NA	TRBJ2-5	TGTGCCAGCAGCGTAGCCGTAGCATCCCGAGAGACCCAGTACTTC	CASSVAVASRETQYF